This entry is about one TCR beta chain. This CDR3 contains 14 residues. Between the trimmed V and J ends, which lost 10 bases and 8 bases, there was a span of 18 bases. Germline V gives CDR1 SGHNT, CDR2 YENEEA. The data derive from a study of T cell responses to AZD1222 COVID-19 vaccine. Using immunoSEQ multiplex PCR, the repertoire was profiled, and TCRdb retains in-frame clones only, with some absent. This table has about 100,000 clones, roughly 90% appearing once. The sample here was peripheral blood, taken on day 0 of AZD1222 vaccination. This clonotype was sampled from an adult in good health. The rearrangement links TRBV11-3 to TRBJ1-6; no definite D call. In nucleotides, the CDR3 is TGTGCCACCCAACTAGGTGGATCTGATTCACCCCTCCACTTT. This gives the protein CATQLGGSDSPLHF.